This T cell receptor beta chain was recovered during a study of T-cell reconstitution after alpha-beta-depleted transplantation in children. Notes on the study in general: The main origin of T-cell counts and diversity one year after transplant was newly produced T cells.

Construction of the TCRbeta library involved unique molecular identifiers. TCRdb re-called the PCR reads through MiXCR, storing one row per CDR3 protein. Counted here are around 270,000 distinct CDR3 sequences, roughly 7.8% occurring once; the ten biggest clones make up around 10%. This clonotype was recorded many times. Its matching antigen is unknown. The starting material was peripheral blood, obtained 360 days after TCRalphabeta/CD19-depleted stem cell transplant. The TCR sequence derives from a female patient between 2 and 15 years old who had a stem cell transplant for Fanconi anemia, so the T cells may come from the graft donor.

In nucleotides, the CDR3 is TGCGCCAGCAGCTTTACTAGCGGCACTTCATACGAGCAGTACTTC. Protein product: CASSFTSGTSYEQYF. V usage is TRBV5-1 and J usage is TRBJ2-7; 8 bases match TRBD2. The CDR3 runs to 15 residues. The germline gives CDR1 SGHRS, CDR2 YFSETQ. The junction had 8 bases not matched to a gene; V was cut back by 2 bases and J by 4 bases. The full variable domain, with the rest looked up from reference TRBV5-1 and TRBJ2-7, is KAGVTQTPRYLIKTRGQQVTLSCSPISGHRSVSWYQQTPGQGLQFLFEYFSETQRNKGNFPGRFSGRQFSNSRSEMNVSTLELGDSALYLCASSFTSGTSYEQYFGPGTRLTVT.